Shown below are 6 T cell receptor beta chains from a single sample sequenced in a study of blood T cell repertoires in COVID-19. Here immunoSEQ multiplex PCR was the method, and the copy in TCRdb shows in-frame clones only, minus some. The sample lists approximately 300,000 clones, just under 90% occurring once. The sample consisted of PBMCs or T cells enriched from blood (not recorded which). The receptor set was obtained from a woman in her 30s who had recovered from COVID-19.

In DNA, the CDR3 is TGCGCCAGCAGCGGGCCCTATGGCTACACCTTC. Its protein product is CASSGPYGYTF. The chain combines TRBV5-1 with TRBJ1-2; D uncertain. The CDR3 is made up of 11 amino acids. Germline V gene data show CDR1 as SGHRS and CDR2 as YFSETQ. The V end was cut by 4 bases, the J end by 4 bases, with 5 bases between. Complete variable domain (other parts from reference TRBV5-1 and TRBJ1-2): KAGVTQTPRYLIKTRGQQVTLSCSPISGHRSVSWYQQTPGQGLQFLFEYFSETQRNKGNFPGRFSGRQFSNSRSEMNVSTLELGDSALYLCASSGPYGYTFGSGTRLTVV.

CDR3 region: CASSLAGGRGFGSEQYF. CDR3 in DNA: TGTGCCAGCAGCTTAGCGGGCGGGCGGGGGTTCGGATCCGAGCAGTACTTC. The rearrangement links TRBV7-9 to TRBJ2-7; TRBD2 matches 7 bases. CDR3 length: 17 residues. After removal of 0 bases from V and 6 bases from J, the junction contained 14 bases not matched to a gene. Germline V gene lookup returns CDR1 SEHNR and CDR2 FQNEAQ (reference sequence).

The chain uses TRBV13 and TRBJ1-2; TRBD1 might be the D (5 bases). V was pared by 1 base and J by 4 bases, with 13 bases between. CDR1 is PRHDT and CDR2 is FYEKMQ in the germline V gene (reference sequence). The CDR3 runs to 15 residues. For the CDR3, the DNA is TGTGCCAGCAGCTTAGTTCAGGGAGGGATCTATGGCTACACCTTC. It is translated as CASSLVQGGIYGYTF.

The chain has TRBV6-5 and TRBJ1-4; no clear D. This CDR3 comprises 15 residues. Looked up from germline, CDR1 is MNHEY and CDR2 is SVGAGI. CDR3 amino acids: CATTRVGLLNEKLFF. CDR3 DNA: TGTGCAACAACCCGAGTAGGACTACTAAATGAAAAACTGTTTTTT.

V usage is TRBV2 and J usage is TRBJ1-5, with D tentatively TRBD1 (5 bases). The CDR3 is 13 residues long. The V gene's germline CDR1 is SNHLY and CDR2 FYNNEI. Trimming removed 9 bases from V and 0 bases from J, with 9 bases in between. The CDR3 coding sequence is TGTGCCAGTCGACAGAATAGCAATCAGCCCCAGCATTTT. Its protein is CASRQNSNQPQHF.

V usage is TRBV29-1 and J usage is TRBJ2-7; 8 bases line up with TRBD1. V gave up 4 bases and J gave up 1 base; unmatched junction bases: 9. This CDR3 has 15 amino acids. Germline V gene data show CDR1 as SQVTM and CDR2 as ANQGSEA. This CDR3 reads CSVVPPGGRSYEQYF. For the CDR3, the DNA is TGCAGCGTTGTGCCCCCAGGGGGCAGGTCCTACGAGCAGTACTTC.